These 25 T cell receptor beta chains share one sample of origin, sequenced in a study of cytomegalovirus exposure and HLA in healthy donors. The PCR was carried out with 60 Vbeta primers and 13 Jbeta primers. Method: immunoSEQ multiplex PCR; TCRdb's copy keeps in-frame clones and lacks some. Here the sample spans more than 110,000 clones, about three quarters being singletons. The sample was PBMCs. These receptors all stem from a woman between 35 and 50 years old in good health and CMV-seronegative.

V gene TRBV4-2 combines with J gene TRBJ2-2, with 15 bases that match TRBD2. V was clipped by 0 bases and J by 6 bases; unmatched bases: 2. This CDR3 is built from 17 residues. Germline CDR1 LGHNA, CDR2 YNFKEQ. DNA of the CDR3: TGTGCCAGCAGCCAAGAATGGACTAGCGGGGGGGCCGGGGAGCTGTTTTTT. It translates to CASSQEWTSGGAGELFF.

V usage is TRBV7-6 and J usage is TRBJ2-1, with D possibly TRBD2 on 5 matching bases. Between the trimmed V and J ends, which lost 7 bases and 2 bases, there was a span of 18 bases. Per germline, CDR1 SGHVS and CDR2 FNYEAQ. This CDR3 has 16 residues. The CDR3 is CASTLEGSSAYNEQFF. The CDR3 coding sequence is TGTGCCAGCACCCTAGAGGGTAGCAGCGCCTACAATGAGCAGTTCTTC.

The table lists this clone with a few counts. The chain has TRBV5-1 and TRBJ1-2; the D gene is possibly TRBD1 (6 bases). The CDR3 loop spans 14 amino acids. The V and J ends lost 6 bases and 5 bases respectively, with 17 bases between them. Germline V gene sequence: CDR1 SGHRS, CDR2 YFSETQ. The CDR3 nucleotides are TGCGCCAGCACCCTAAATCCCGGACAGTATGGCTACACCTTC. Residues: CASTLNPGQYGYTF.

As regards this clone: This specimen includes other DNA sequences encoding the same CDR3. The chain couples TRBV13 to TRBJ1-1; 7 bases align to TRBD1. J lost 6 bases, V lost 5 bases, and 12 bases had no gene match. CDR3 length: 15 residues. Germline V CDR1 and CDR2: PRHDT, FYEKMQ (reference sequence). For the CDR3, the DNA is TGTGCCAGCAGCCCTTCACAGGGGTCGATAGCTGAAGCTTTCTTT. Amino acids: CASSPSQGSIAEAFF.

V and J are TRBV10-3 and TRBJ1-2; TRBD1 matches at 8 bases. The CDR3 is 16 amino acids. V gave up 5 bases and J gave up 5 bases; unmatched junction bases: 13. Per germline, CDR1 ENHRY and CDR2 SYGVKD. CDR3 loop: CAISILTGTGDYGYTF. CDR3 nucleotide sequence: TGTGCCATCAGTATACTAACCGGGACAGGCGATTATGGCTACACCTTC.

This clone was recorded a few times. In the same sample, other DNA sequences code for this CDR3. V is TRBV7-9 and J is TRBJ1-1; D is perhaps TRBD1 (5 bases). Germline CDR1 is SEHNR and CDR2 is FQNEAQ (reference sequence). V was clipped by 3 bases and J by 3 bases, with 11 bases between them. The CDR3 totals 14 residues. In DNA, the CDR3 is TGTGCCAGCAGCTTGTCCAGGGCGGACACTGAAGCTTTCTTT. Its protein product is CASSLSRADTEAFF.

DNA for the CDR3: TGTGCCAGCAGCTCCCCGGGACAGCCCTGGGGCTACACCTTC. It yields the protein CASSSPGQPWGYTF. J is TRBJ1-2 and V is TRBV7-2, with 7 bases matching TRBD1. The germline V gene encodes CDR1 SGHTA and CDR2 FQGNSA. CDR3 length: 14 residues. Trimming at V came to 4 bases and at J to 8 bases, leaving 10 bases not matched to a gene.

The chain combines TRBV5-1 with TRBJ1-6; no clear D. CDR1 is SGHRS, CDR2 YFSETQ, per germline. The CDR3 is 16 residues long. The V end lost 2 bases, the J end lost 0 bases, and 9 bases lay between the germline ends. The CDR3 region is CASSFEGVSYNSPLHF. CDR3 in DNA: TGCGCCAGCAGCTTCGAAGGAGTCTCCTATAATTCACCCCTCCACTTT.

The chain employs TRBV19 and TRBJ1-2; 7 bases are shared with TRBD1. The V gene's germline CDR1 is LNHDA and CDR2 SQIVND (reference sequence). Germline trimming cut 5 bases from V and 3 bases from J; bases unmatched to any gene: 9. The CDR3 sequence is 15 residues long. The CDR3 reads CASSPRQGKYYGYTF. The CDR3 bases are TGTGCCAGTAGTCCCAGACAGGGTAAATACTATGGCTACACCTTC.

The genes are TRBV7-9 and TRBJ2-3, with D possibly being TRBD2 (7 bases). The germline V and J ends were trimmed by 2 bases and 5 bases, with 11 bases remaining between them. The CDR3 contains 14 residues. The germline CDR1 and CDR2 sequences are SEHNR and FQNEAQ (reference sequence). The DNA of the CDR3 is TGTGCCAGCAGCTTAACGGGGGGCCTAGATACGCAGTATTTT. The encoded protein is CASSLTGGLDTQYF. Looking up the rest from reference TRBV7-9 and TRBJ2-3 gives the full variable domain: DTGVSQNPRHKITKRGQNVTFRCDPISEHNRLYWYRQTLGQGPEFLTYFQNEAQLEKSRLLSDRFSAERPKGSFSTLEIQRTEQGDSAMYLCASSLTGGLDTQYFGPGTRLTVL.

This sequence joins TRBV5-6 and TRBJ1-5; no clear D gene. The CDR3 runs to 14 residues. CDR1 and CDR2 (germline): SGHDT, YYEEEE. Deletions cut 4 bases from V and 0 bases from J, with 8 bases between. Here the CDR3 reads CASSHINSNQPQHF. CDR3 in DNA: TGTGCCAGCAGCCACATAAATAGCAATCAGCCCCAGCATTTT.

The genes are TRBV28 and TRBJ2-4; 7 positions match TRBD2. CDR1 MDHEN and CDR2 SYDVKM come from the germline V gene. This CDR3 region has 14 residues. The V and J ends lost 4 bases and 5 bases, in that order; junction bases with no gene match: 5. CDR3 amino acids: CASSSGGLENIQYF. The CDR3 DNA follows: TGTGCCAGCAGTTCCGGGGGGTTGGAAAACATTCAGTACTTC.

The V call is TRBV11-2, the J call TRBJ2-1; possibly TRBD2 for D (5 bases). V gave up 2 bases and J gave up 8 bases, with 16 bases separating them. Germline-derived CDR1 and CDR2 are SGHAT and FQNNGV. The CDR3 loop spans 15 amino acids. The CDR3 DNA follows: TGTGCCAGCAGCTTATCCAGCGGTAGATGGGATGAGCAGTTCTTC. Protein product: CASSLSSGRWDEQFF.

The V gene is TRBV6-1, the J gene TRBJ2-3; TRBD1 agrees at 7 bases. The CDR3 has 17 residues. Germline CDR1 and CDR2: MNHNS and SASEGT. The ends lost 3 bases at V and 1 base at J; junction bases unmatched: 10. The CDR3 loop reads CASSDGWDSRGTDTQYF. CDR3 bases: TGTGCCAGCAGTGATGGATGGGACAGCCGAGGCACAGATACGCAGTATTTT.

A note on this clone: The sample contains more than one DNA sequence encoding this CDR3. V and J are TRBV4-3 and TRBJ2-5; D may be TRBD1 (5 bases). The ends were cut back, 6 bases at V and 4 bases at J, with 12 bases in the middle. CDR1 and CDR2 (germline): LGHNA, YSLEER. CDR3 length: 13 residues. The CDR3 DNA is TGCGCCAGCAGTCAAACAGGCCGAGAGACCCAGTACTTC. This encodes CASSQTGRETQYF.

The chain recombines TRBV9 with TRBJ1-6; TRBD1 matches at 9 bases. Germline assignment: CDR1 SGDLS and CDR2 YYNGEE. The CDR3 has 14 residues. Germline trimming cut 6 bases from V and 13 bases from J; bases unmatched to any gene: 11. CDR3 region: CASNEGQGSWPLHF. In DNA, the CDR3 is TGTGCCAGCAACGAGGGACAGGGAAGTTGGCCCCTCCACTTT.

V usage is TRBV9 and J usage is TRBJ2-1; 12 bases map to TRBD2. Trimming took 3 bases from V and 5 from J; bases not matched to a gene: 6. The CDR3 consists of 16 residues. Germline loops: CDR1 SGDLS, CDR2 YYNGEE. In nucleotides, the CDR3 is TGTGCCAGCAGCGCTGGACTAGCGGGGTTTGACAATGAGCAGTTCTTC. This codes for CASSAGLAGFDNEQFF.

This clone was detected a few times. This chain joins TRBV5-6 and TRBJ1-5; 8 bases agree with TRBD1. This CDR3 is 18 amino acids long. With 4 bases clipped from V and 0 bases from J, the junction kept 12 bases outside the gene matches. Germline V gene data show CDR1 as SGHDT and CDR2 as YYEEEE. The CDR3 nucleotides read TGTGCCAGCAGCATTTGGTTCGGGACAGGTAATAGCAATCAGCCCCAGCATTTT. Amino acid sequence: CASSIWFGTGNSNQPQHF.

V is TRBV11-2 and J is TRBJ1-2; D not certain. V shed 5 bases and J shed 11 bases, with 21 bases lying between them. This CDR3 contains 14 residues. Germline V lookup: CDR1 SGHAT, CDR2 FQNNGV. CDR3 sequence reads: CASSRETQLWRYTF. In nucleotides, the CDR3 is TGTGCCAGCAGCCGCGAGACACAACTGTGGAGGTACACCTTC.

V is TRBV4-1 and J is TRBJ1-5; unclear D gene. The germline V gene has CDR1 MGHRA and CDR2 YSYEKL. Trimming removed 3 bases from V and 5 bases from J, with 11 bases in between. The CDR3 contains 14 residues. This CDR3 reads CASSHPNEDQPQHF. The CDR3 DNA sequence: TGCGCCAGCAGCCATCCTAACGAGGATCAGCCCCAGCATTTT.

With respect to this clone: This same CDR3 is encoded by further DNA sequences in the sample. The CDR3 sequence: CASREQGSSYEQYF. The DNA of the CDR3 is TGTGCCAGCAGGGAACAGGGATCTTCCTACGAGCAGTACTTC. The V call is TRBV6-1, the J call TRBJ2-7; tentatively, D is TRBD1 (6 bases). The CDR3 spans 14 residues. The V end lost 6 bases, the J end lost 1 base, and 13 bases lay between the germline ends. CDR1 and CDR2 (germline): MNHNS, SASEGT.

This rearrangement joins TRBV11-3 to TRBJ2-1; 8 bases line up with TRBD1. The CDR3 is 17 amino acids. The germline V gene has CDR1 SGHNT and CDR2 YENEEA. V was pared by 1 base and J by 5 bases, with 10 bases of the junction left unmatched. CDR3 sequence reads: CASSLGPTGGIDNEQFF. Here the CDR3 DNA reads TGTGCCAGCAGCTTAGGGCCCACAGGGGGTATCGACAATGAGCAGTTCTTC. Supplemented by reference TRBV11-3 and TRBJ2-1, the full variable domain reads EAGVVQSPRYKIIEKKQPVAFWCNPISGHNTLYWYLQNLGQGPELLIRYENEEAVDDSQLPKDRFSAERLKGVDSTLKIQPAELGDSAVYLCASSLGPTGGIDNEQFFGPGTRLTVL.

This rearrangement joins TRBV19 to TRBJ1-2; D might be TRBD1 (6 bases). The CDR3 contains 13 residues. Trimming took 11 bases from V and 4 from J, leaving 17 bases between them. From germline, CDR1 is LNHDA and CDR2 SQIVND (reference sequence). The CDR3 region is CAPREGGLYGYTF. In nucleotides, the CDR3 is TGTGCCCCCCGGGAGGGGGGGCTCTATGGCTACACCTTC.

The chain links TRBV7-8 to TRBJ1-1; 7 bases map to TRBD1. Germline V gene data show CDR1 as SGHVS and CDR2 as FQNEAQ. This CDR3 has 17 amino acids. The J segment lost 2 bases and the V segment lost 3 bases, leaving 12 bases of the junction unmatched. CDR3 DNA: TGTGCCAGCAGCTTTAAAAGGTTTCAGGGGGGAAACACTGAAGCTTTCTTT. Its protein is CASSFKRFQGGNTEAFF.

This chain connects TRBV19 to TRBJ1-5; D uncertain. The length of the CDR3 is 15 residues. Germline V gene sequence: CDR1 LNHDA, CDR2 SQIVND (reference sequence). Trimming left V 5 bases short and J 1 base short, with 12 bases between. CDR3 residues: CASSERPTSNQPQHF. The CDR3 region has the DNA TGTGCCAGTAGTGAGCGGCCTACGAGCAATCAGCCCCAGCATTTT.